Listed below are T cell receptor beta chains from one sample, sequenced in a study of cytomegalovirus exposure and HLA in healthy donors. The assay was immunoSEQ multiplex PCR, and TCRdb's table has in-frame clones only and misses some. The sample carries some 180,000 clones, 70% to 80% recorded once. Sequencing used PBMCs. All receptors come from a male donor in good health and CMV-seronegative. Each CDR3 is given with its conserved first and last residue. Fields, in order: J gene, V gene, clone size, CDR3 protein. Clone size is shown for a subset of rows, as once, few, many or a class of expanded clone.

TRBJ2-2,TRBV7-9,once,CASSLKRGANTGELFF
TRBJ2-1,TRBV6-5,.,CASSFTSGSTNEQFF
TRBJ2-7,TRBV7-2,.,CASSLSSSGHLYF
TRBJ2-3,TRBV12-5,.,CASAPASGRAPDTQYF
TRBJ1-1,TRBV6-5,.,CASSFQGQGAEAFF
TRBJ2-5,TRBV5-6,few,CASTSLSLAGTIIEETQYF
TRBJ1-2,TRBV28,.,CASSYPPDTDRGYGYTF
TRBJ1-5,TRBV6-5,.,CASRGLQGANQPQHF
TRBJ1-2,TRBV5-4,.,CASSESRQGDGYTF
TRBJ1-6,TRBV6-1,.,CASRDPGQGRSPLHF
TRBJ2-4,TRBV28,.,CASSLGDRRGAIQYF
TRBJ2-5,TRBV18,.,CASSPAGRESAVSETQYF
TRBJ2-6,TRBV15,.,CATQGETSGANVLTF
TRBJ1-2,TRBV4-2,.,CASSQEQGAYGYTF
TRBJ2-2,TRBV7-3,.,CASSYRQGSYTGELFF
TRBJ2-3,TRBV25-1,.,CASSGLATNTQYF
TRBJ2-7,TRBV6-5,.,CASSSAKAGGSYEQYF
TRBJ1-1,TRBV7-9,.,CASSQARGDWTEAFF
TRBJ2-5,TRBV4-3,once,CASSQDPGMKTQYF
TRBJ1-2,TRBV6-5,.,CASRRDTANYGYTF
TRBJ2-1,TRBV29-1,.,CSVAIAGRIYNEQFF
TRBJ2-4,TRBV7-6,.,CASSLEESGPQYF
TRBJ2-1,TRBV6-1,.,CASSAAGGTISYNEQFF
TRBJ2-7,TRBV7-9,.,CSSSLADSPSYEQYF
TRBJ1-5,TRBV19,once,CASSPGTRPTHF
TRBJ2-4,TRBV28,.,CASSSQGLGGIQYF
TRBJ1-2,TRBV7-9,few,CASSLVAGANYGYTF
TRBJ2-2,TRBV19,.,CASSIQGTSGELFF
TRBJ1-6,TRBV30,.,CAWSIFRQGRGSPLHF
TRBJ2-7,TRBV18,few,CASSPSQGNEQYF
TRBJ2-2,TRBV27,.,CASSLGLAYTGELFF
TRBJ1-5,TRBV30,.,CAWSVLDRQPQHF
TRBJ1-5,TRBV15,few,CATSGDAGLNQPQHF
TRBJ2-3,TRBV7-3,.,CASSPLGLAGTSTDTQYF
TRBJ1-1,TRBV4-1,.,CASSQSPSGTEAFF
TRBJ2-6,TRBV15,.,CATSREKGLAGPVGANVLTF
TRBJ2-1,TRBV7-3,.,CASSLGQGPNEQFF
TRBJ1-2,TRBV6-6,.,CASRSGTGGPPYGYTF
TRBJ1-4,TRBV7-2,few,CASSRAGTEKLFF
TRBJ1-1,TRBV10-2,.,CASSDRTGGPTEAFF
TRBJ1-5,TRBV5-6,.,CASSFGTGAGQPQHF
TRBJ2-7,TRBV28,few,CASSFSGKQYF
TRBJ2-3,TRBV4-1,.,CASSQDRGEGTDTQYF
TRBJ2-7,TRBV6-1,.,CASSENPTSGGRYF
TRBJ2-1,TRBV6-5,.,CASSREGVYNEQFF
TRBJ1-5,TRBV4-1,.,CASSQGTGWQPQHF
TRBJ1-1,TRBV5-1,.,CASSLAGVAFF
TRBJ2-1,TRBV2,.,CASSARGGYNEQFF
TRBJ1-4,TRBV7-2,.,CASSLVGATNEKLFF
TRBJ1-5,TRBV6-5,.,CASSPRGRGPQPQHF
TRBJ1-2,TRBV25-1,.,CASSEVGGGGSGYGYTF